The 15 T cell receptor beta chains below come from one sample, sequenced in a study of spatial heterogeneity in lung cancer. General study points: How many expanded intratumoral alpha and beta TCRs were present tracked the tumor mutation count, which was a count of nonsynonymous mutations.

TCRdb itself ran the 5' RACE reads through MiXCR, one entry per CDR3 protein. The sample has 1,400 or so distinct CDR3 sequences, 13% seen once; the top ten hold approximately 20%. Noted time point: sample taken at primary tumor resection. These TCRs are of unknown antigen specificity. The sample in question was lung tumor tissue, obtained at surgery. Receptors originate from a female donor with early-stage non-small cell lung cancer.

This clonotype came up many times. Found in a library prepared for alpha chains, this beta chain is an off-target read, and its abundance has little meaning. The gene calls are TRBV5-6 and TRBJ1-4, with 9 positions matching TRBD1. Trimming removed 4 bases from V and 5 bases from J; junction bases left unmatched: 9. The CDR3 sequence is 16 residues long. CDR1 is SGHDT and CDR2 is YYEEEE in the germline V gene. The CDR3 here is CASSDETGTGNEKLFF. The CDR3 DNA reads TGTGCCAGCAGCGACGAGACCGGGACAGGGAATGAAAAACTGTTTTTT. Filled out from reference TRBV5-6 and TRBJ1-4, the complete variable domain reads DAGVTQSPTHLIKTRGQQVTLRCSPKSGHDTVSWYQQALGQGPQFIFQYYEEEERQRGNFPDRFSGHQFPNYSSELNVNALLLGDSALYLCASSDETGTGNEKLFFGSGTQLSVL.

Comment on this clonotype: With the library built for alpha chains, this beta chain is off target and its frequency is not meaningful. The chain uses TRBV7-9 and TRBJ2-5, with D maybe TRBD2 (5 bases). V was clipped by 5 bases and J by 4 bases, with 17 bases between them. Germline V CDR1 and CDR2: SEHNR, FQNEAQ (reference sequence). CDR3 length equals 15 residues. CDR3 sequence reads: CASSPYGGVSETQYF. In nucleotides, the CDR3 is TGTGCCAGCAGCCCATACGGAGGCGTTTCAGAGACCCAGTACTTC.

Sample share makes this clonotype large. With the library built for alpha chains, this beta chain is off target and its frequency is not meaningful. The V gene is TRBV13, the J gene TRBJ2-2, with a weak D call TRBD1 (6 bases). CDR3 length: 14 residues. With 6 bases removed from V and 3 bases from J, the gap between germline ends came to 11 bases. Germline CDR1 and CDR2: PRHDT and FYEKMQ (reference sequence). Written as DNA, the CDR3 is TGTGCCAGCAGGAAAACAGGGTACACCGGGGAGCTGTTTTTT. It is translated as CASRKTGYTGELFF.

This clonotype was observed many times. This beta chain appears as a stray read in a library generated for alpha chains; its size is not informative. The chain links TRBV20-1 to TRBJ1-1; a possible D gene is TRBD1 (5 bases). V was clipped by 2 bases and J by 0 bases, with 19 bases between them. CDR1 DFQATT and CDR2 SNEGSKA come from the germline V gene (reference sequence). The length of the CDR3 is 17 residues. Here the CDR3 reads CSARTAGGEGLNTEAFF. CDR3 coding DNA: TGCAGTGCTAGAACCGCCGGGGGGGAAGGGCTGAACACTGAAGCTTTCTTT.

This clonotype occurred many times. Because the library targeted alpha chains, this beta chain is an off-target read whose size means little. The rearrangement links TRBV5-6 to TRBJ1-1, with 7 bases aligning to TRBD1. Germline CDR1 reads SGHDT; CDR2 reads YYEEEE. This CDR3 has 15 amino acids. The V gene end was trimmed by 1 base and the J gene end by 8 bases; junction bases not matched to a gene: 11. The CDR3 is CASSLNPNRGGEAFF. In DNA, the CDR3 is TGTGCCAGCAGCTTGAACCCCAACAGGGGTGGCGAAGCTTTCTTT.

Within the sample, this clonotype is large. Because the library targeted alpha chains, this beta chain is an off-target read whose size means little. The chain employs TRBV9 and TRBJ2-1; D unclear. V dropped 0 bases and J dropped 1 base, with 5 bases sitting between them. Looked up from germline, CDR1 is SGDLS and CDR2 is YYNGEE. The CDR3 spans 14 residues. The CDR3 is CASSVASSYNEQFF. DNA for the CDR3: TGTGCCAGCAGCGTAGCATCTTCCTACAATGAGCAGTTCTTC.

In this sample, this clonotype is medium-sized. Being off target in a library aimed at alpha chains, this beta chain has a size of little meaning. The chain uses TRBV7-9 and TRBJ2-2, with D maybe TRBD1 (6 bases). Trimming removed 3 bases from V and 4 bases from J, with 12 bases in between. CDR3 length equals 15 residues. Germline V gives CDR1 SEHNR, CDR2 FQNEAQ (reference sequence). The CDR3 loop reads CASSFFWDTTGELFF. The CDR3 bases are TGTGCCAGCAGCTTCTTCTGGGACACCACCGGGGAGCTGTTTTTT. The full variable domain, rest sourced from reference TRBV7-9 and TRBJ2-2, is DTGVSQNPRHKITKRGQNVTFRCDPISEHNRLYWYRQTLGQGPEFLTYFQNEAQLEKSRLLSDRFSAERPKGSFSTLEIQRTEQGDSAMYLCASSFFWDTTGELFFGEGSRLTVL.

This clonotype was detected many times. Being off target in a library aimed at alpha chains, this beta chain has a size of little meaning. CDR3 sequence: CAWVRRGLYNEQFF. The CDR3 DNA is TGTGCCTGGGTTAGGAGGGGACTTTACAATGAGCAGTTCTTC. The chain uses TRBV30 and TRBJ2-1; weak D call: TRBD2 (6 bases). CDR3 length: 14 residues. The germline V and J ends were trimmed by 5 bases and 4 bases, with 15 bases remaining between them. Germline V gene sequence: CDR1 GTSNPN, CDR2 SVGIG (reference sequence).

This clonotype is judged medium-sized. Little can be read into the size of this beta chain, an off-target read in a library designed for alpha chains. CDR3 protein: CAISESSGGAPYNEQFF. DNA of the CDR3: TGTGCCATCAGTGAATCTAGCGGGGGGGCACCCTACAATGAGCAGTTCTTC. This chain uses TRBV10-3 with TRBJ2-1; 12 bases are shared with TRBD2. The CDR3 loop spans 17 amino acids. After removal of 3 bases from V and 2 bases from J, the junction contained 5 bases not matched to a gene. Germline V lookup: CDR1 ENHRY, CDR2 SYGVKD.

This clonotype is medium-sized (0.01 to 0.1%) by share. Since it is a stray read in a library aimed at alpha chains, this beta chain has a size that is not meaningful. The V gene is TRBV21-1, the J gene TRBJ2-7; the table's D call of TRBD2 was not tested on the DNA. TRBV21-1 is given as a pseudogene. The CDR3 is 17 amino acids. Here the CDR3 DNA reads TGTGCCAGCAGCGCCCCGGGACTAGCGGGGGGCCCGGGCGAGCAGTACTTC. Its protein product is CASSAPGLAGGPGEQYF.

In its sample, this clonotype was seen a few times. This beta chain turned up in a library designed for alpha chains; as an off-target read, its abundance says little. The chain couples TRBV4-1 to TRBJ2-5; 10 bases line up with TRBD2. CDR3 size: 15 residues. CDR1 MGHRA and CDR2 YSYEKL come from the germline V gene. With 2 bases clipped from V and 4 bases from J, the junction kept 4 bases outside the gene matches. The CDR3 sequence is CASSQLAGEGETQYF. The CDR3 DNA follows: TGCGCCAGCAGCCAACTAGCGGGGGAGGGAGAGACCCAGTACTTC.

This clonotype counts as medium-sized. This beta chain slipped into a library made for alpha chains as a stray read, so its size is not meaningful. The V call is TRBV11-2, the J call TRBJ1-4; 8 bases match TRBD1. Trimming cost V 6 bases and J 8 bases; bases outside gene matches: 5. Per germline, CDR1 SGHAT and CDR2 FQNNGV. This CDR3 is built from 13 residues. The CDR3 nucleotides read TGTGCCAGCAGAATGACAGGGGAAGAAAAACTGTTTTTT. Amino acid sequence: CASRMTGEEKLFF.

This clonotype was picked up many times. In a library made to pick up alpha chains, this beta chain is a stray read with a size that means little. The CDR3 DNA reads as TGCGCCAGCAGCCGTCAAAGCGAGGGGGGACAGCCCCAGCATTTT. Encoded protein: CASSRQSEGGQPQHF. The gene calls are TRBV4-1 and TRBJ1-5; tentatively, D is TRBD1 (6 bases). The CDR3 loop spans 15 amino acids. V lost 4 bases, J lost 7 bases, and 17 bases lay in between. CDR1 is MGHRA, CDR2 YSYEKL, per germline.

By frequency in the sample, this clonotype is medium-sized. Since the library was made to target alpha chains, this beta chain is a stray read and its abundance is not meaningful. This chain's CDR3 is CASSPPGDRLGGNTIYF. The CDR3 coding sequence is TGTGCCAGCTCACCACCGGGGGACAGGCTGGGTGGAAACACCATATATTTT. V is TRBV18 and J is TRBJ1-3; 8 bases are shared with TRBD1. After removal of 0 bases from V and 3 bases from J, the junction contained 7 bases not matched to a gene. Germline V CDR1 and CDR2: KGHSH, LQKENI. This CDR3 is built from 17 residues.

This clonotype counts as medium-sized. Within a library made for alpha chains, this beta chain is off target, and its count is uninformative. DNA of the CDR3: TGTGCCTGGGGGGACAGGAGGGCCACAGATACGCAGTATTTT. This codes for CAWGDRRATDTQYF. The chain carries TRBV30 and TRBJ2-3; 8 bases match TRBD1. V dropped 5 bases and J dropped 2; count of bases not matched to a gene: 6. The germline V gene has CDR1 GTSNPN and CDR2 SVGIG (reference sequence). The CDR3 covers 14 residues.